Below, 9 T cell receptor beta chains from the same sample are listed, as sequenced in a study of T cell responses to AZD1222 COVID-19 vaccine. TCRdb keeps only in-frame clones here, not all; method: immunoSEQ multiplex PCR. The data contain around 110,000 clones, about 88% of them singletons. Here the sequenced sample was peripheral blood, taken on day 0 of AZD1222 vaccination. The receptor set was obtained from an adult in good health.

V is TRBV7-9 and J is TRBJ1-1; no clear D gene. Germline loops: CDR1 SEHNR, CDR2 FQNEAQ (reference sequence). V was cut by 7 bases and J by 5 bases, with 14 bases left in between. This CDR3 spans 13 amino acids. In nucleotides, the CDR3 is TGTGCCAGCACCCAGCGCACGGGGACTGAAGCTTTCTTT. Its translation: CASTQRTGTEAFF.

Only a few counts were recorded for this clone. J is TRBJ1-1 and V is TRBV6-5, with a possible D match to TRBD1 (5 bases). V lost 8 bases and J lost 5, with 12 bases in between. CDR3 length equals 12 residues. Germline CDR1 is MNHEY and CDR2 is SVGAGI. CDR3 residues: CASLGVGTEAFF. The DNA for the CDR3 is TGTGCCAGCCTAGGGGTAGGAACTGAAGCTTTCTTT.

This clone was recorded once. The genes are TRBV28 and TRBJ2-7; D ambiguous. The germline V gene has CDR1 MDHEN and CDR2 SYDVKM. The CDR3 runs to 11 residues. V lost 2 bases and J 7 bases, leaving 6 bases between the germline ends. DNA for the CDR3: TGTGCCAGCAGTTTAAGGCGGGAGCAGTACTTC. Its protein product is CASSLRREQYF.

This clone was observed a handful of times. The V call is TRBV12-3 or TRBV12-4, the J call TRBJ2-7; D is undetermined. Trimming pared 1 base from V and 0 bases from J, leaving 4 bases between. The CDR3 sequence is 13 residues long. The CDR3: CASSLGGSYEQYF. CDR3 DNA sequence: TGTGCCAGCAGTTTAGGGGGCTCCTACGAGCAGTACTTC.

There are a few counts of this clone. The CDR3 reads CASSSGQYFYTF. The CDR3 nucleotides are TGTGCCAGCAGCTCGGGACAGTATTTCTACACCTTC. This chain uses TRBV7-9 with TRBJ1-2, with 7 positions matching TRBD1. The CDR3 runs 12 residues. CDR1 is SEHNR, CDR2 FQNEAQ, per germline (reference sequence). J lost 10 bases, V lost 4 bases, and 6 bases had no gene match.

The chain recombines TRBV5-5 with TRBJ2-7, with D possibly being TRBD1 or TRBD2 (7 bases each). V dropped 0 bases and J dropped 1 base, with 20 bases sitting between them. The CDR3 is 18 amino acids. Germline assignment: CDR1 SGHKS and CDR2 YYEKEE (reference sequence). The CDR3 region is CASSLGYRGGGGSYEQYF. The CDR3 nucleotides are TGTGCCAGCAGCTTGGGCTACAGGGGAGGGGGGGGGTCCTACGAGCAGTACTTC.

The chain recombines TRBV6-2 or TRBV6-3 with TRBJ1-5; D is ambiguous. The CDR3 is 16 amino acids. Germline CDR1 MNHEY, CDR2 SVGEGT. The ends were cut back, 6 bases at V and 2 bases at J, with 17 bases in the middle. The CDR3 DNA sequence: TGTGCCAGCAGCCCTGGACCCCCCGGAGGCAATCAGCCCCAGCATTTT. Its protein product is CASSPGPPGGNQPQHF.

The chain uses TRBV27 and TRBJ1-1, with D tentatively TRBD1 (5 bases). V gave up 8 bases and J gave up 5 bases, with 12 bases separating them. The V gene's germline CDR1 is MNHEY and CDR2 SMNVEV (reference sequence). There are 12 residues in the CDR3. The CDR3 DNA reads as TGTGCCAGCTACGGTGGGGGGACTGAAGCTTTCTTT. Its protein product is CASYGGGTEAFF.

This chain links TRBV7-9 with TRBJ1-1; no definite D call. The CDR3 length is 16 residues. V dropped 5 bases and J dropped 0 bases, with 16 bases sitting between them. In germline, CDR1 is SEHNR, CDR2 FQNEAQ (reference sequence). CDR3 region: CASSRIGRGMNTEAFF. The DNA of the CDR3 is TGTGCCAGCAGCCGCATAGGACGGGGAATGAACACTGAAGCTTTCTTT.